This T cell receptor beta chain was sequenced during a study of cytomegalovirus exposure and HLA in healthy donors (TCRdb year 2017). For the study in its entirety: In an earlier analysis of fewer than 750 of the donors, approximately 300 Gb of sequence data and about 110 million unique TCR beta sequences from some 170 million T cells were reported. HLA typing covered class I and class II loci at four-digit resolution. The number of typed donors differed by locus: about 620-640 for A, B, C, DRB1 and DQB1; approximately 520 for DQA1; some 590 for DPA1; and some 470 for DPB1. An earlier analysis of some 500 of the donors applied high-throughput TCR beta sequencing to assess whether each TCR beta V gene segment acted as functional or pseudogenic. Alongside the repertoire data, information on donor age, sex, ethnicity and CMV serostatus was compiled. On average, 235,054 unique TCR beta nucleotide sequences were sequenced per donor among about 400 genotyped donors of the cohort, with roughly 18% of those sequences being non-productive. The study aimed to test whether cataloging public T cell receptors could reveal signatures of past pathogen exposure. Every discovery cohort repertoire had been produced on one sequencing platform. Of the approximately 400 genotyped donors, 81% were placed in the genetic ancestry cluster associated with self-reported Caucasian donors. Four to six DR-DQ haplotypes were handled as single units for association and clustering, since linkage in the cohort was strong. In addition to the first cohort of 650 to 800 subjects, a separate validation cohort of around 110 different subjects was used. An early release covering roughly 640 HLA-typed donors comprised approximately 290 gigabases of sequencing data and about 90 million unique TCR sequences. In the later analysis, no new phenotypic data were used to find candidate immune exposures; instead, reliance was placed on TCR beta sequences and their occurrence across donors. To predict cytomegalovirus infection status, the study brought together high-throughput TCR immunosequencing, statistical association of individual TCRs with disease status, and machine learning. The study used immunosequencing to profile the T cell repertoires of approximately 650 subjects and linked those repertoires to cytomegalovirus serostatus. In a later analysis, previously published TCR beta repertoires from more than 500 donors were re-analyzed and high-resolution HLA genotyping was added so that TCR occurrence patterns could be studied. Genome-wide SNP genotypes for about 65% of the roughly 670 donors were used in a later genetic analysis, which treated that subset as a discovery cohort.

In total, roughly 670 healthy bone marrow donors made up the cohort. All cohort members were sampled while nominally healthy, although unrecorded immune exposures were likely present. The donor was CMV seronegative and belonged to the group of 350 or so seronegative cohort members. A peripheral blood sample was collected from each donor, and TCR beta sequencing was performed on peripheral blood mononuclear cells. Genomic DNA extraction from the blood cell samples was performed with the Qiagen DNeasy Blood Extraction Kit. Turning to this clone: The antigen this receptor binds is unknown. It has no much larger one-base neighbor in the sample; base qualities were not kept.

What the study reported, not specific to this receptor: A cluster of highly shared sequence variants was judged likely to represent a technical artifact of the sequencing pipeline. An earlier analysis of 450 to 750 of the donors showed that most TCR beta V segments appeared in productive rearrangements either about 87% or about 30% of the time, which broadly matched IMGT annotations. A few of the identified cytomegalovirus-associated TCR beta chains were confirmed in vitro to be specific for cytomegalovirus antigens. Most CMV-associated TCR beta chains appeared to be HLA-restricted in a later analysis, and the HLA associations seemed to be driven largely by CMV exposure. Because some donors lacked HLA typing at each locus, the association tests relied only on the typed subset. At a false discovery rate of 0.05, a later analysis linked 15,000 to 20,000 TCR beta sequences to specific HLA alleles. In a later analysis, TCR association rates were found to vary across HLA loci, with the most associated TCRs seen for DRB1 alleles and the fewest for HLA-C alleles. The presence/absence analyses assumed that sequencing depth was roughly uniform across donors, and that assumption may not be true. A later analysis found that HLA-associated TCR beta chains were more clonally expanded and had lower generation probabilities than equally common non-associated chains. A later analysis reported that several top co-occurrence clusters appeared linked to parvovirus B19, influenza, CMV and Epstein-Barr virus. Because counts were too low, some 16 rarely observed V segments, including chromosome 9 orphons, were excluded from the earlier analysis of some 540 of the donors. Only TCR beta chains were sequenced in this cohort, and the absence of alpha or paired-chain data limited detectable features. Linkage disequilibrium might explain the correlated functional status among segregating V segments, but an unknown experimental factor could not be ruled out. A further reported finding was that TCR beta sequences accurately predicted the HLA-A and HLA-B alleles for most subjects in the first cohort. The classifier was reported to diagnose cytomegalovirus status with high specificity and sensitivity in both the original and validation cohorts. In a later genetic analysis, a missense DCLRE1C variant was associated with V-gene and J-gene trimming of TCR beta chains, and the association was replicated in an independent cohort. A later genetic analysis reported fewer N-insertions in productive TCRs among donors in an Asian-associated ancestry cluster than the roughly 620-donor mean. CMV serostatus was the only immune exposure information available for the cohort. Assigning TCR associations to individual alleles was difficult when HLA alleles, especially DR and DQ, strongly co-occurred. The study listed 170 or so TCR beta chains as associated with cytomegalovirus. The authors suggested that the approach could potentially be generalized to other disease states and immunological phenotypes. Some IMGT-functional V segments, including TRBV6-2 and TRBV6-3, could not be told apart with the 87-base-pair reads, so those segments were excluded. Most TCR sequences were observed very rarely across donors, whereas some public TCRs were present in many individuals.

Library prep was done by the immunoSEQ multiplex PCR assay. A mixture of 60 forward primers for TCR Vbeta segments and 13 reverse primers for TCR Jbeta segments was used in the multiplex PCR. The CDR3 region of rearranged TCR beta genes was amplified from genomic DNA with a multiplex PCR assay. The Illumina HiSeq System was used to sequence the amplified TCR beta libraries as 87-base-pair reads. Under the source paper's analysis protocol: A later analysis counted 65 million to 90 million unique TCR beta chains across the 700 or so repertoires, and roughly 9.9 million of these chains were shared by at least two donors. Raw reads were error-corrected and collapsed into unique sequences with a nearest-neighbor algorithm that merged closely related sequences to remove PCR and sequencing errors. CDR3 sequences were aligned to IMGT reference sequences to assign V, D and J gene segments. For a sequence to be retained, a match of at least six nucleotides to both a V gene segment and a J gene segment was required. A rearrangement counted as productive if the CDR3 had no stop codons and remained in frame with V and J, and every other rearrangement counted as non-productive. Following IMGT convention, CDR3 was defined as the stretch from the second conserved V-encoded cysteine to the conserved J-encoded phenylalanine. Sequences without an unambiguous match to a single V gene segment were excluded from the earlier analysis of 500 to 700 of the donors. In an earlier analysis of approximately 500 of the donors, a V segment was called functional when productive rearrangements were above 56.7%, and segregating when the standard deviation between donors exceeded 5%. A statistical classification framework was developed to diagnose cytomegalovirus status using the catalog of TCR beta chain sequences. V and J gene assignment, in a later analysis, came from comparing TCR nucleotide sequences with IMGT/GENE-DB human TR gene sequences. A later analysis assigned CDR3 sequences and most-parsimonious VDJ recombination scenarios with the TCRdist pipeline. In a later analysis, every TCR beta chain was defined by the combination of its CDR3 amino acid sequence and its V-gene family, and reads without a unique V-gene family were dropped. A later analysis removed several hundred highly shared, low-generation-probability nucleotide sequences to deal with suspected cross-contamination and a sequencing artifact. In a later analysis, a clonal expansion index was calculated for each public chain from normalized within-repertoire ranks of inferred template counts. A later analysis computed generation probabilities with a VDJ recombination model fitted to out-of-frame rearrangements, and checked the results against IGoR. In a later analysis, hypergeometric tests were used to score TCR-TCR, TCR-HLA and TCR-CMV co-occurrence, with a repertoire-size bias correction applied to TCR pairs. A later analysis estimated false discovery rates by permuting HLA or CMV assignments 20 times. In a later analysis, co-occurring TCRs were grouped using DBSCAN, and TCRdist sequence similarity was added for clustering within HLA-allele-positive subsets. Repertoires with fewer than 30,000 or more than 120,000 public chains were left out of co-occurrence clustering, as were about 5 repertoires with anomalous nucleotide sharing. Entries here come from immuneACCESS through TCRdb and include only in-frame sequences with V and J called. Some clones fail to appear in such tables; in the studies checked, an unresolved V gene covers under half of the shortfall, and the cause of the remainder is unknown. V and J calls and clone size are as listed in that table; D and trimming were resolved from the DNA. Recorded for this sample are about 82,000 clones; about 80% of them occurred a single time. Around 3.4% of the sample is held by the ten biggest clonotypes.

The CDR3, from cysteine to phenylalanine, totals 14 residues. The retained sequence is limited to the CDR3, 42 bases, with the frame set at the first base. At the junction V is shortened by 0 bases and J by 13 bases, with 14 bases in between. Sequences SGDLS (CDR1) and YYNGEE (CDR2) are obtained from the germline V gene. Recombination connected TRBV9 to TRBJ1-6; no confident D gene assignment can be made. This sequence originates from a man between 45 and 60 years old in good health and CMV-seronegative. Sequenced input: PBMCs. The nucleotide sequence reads TGTGCCAGCAGCGTAGACGGGAACGAGGAGCCCCTCCACTTT. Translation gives CASSVDGNEEPLHF. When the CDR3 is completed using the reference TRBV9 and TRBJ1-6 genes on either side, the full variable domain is DSGVTQTPKHLITATGQRVTLRCSPRSGDLSVYWYQQSLDQGLQFLIQYYNGEERAKGNILERFSAQQFPDLHSELNLSSLELGDSALYFCASSVDGNEEPLHFGNGTRLTVT.